Many counts were recorded for the clone carrying this T cell receptor (beta chain). Amplification of TCR beta CDR3 regions was performed using RNA transcripts as template. HTBI primers drove first-round RT-PCR of the TCR CDR3. TCRdb redid the calling of the multiplex PCR reads with MiXCR, one entry per CDR3 protein. Of around 580,000 distinct CDR3 sequences listed, over 15% are singletons. This entry comes from a study of T cells in Graves' hyperthyroidism and ophthalmopathy. Overall study: It was at initial diagnosis, before any treatment, that peripheral blood was collected.

No progression to ophthalmopathy during 18 months of follow-up defined stable disease. Hyperthyroidism in the patients, aged 18 to 65, was newly diagnosed and under 2 months in duration. The trim removed 9 bases at V and 3 bases at J, leaving 2 bases unmatched. Germline V gives CDR1 SNHLY, CDR2 FYNNEI. The CDR3 consists of 13 residues. Sequencing was performed on blood. The chain employs TRBV2 and TRBJ2-3, with 11 bases matching TRBD2. The sequence came from a woman in her late teens or twenties with Graves' hyperthyroidism. This CDR3 reads CARGTSGTDTQYF. The DNA of the CDR3 is TGTGCCAGAGGGACTAGCGGAACAGATACGCAGTATTTT.